One and the same sample provided the 28 T cell receptor beta chains below, sequenced in a study of regulatory T cells in long-lasting Graves disease. Sequencing libraries for TCR beta were prepared with iRepertoire HTBI primers and Arm-PCR of CDR3 regions. MiXCR was run by TCRdb on the multiplex PCR reads, yielding one entry per CDR3 protein. The data contain around 500,000 distinct CDR3 sequences, around 11% of them singletons. Time point meaning: newly diagnosed GD, antithyroid drugs for less than 3 months. Generation of the TCR library employed RNA extracted from PBMCs. This same sample was also taken into another study, of T cells in Graves' hyperthyroidism and ophthalmopathy.

This specimen was peripheral blood mononuclear cells (PBMCs), taken at new diagnosis, from a patient treated with antithyroid drugs. All receptors come from a woman in her twenties or thirties with Graves disease.

This clonotype was seen repeatedly, ten times or more. The chain is built from TRBV18 and TRBJ1-5; 7 bases agree with TRBD1. The junction had 7 bases not matched to a gene; V was cut back by 3 bases and J by 5 bases. Per the germline V gene, CDR1 is KGHSH and CDR2 is LQKENI. CDR3 length: 15 amino acids. CDR3 loop: CASSPRTGWDQPQHF. CDR3 nucleotides: TGTGCCAGCTCACCCCGGACAGGTTGGGATCAGCCCCAGCATTTT.

This clonotype was observed many times. The rearrangement uses TRBV6-1 and TRBJ1-5, with 7 bases matching TRBD1. CDR1 MNHNS and CDR2 SASEGT come from the germline V gene. There are 17 residues in the CDR3. Unmatched junction bases numbered 10, after V lost 5 bases and J lost 0 bases. CDR3 bases: TGTGCCAGCAGTACCGGGACAGCCGGATATAGCAATCAGCCCCAGCATTTT. Translation: CASSTGTAGYSNQPQHF.

This clonotype was observed a handful of times. The rearrangement joins TRBV30 to TRBJ1-6; 10 bases fit TRBD1. CDR1 is GTSNPN and CDR2 is SVGIG in the germline V gene (reference sequence). J was trimmed by 9 bases and V by 2 bases; bases with no gene match: 4. This CDR3 is 14 amino acids long. The CDR3 sequence: CAWSTGTGVSPLHF. The CDR3 coding sequence is TGTGCCTGGAGTACCGGGACAGGGGTTTCACCCCTCCACTTT.

This clonotype was found a few times. The rearrangement links TRBV27 to TRBJ1-1; TRBD1 might be the D (5 bases). V was pared by 0 bases and J by 1 base, with 15 bases between. The CDR3 consists of 17 residues. The V gene's germline CDR1 is MNHEY and CDR2 SMNVEV (reference sequence). CDR3 in DNA: TGTGCCAGCAGTTTATCCAACCCCTGGCAGGGGAACACTGAAGCTTTCTTT. Protein product: CASSLSNPWQGNTEAFF.

With respect to this clonotype: Since a much larger clone is just one base distant, this may be a read error. In this CDR3 the conserved last residue, phenylalanine or tryptophan, is missing, so a read error is likely. The gene calls are TRBV6-5 and TRBJ1-3, with TRBD1 matching 7 bases. The CDR3 is 15 residues long. Germline V CDR1 and CDR2: MNHEY, SVGAGI. The V and J ends lost 2 bases and 0 bases, in that order; junction bases with no gene match: 1. The CDR3 loop reads CASSYDRDSGNTIYS. Here the CDR3 DNA reads TGTGCCAGCAGTTACGACAGGGACTCTGGAAACACCATATATTCT.

This clonotype was found many times. V is TRBV11-2 and J is TRBJ2-7; D unclear. In germline, CDR1 is SGHAT, CDR2 FQNNGV. With 0 bases removed from V and 2 bases from J, the gap between germline ends came to 14 bases. This CDR3 contains 16 residues. The DNA for the CDR3 is TGTGCCAGCAGCTTAGACCGGAGTAGGGCGGCCTACGAGCAGTACTTC. This codes for CASSLDRSRAAYEQYF.

This clonotype occurred many times. The chain combines TRBV19 with TRBJ2-1; D uncertain. CDR1 is LNHDA and CDR2 is SQIVND in the germline V gene (reference sequence). This CDR3 is built from 14 residues. Trimming shortened V by 2 bases and J by 3 bases, and 8 bases separated the two germline ends. The CDR3 loop reads CASSISYYYNEQFF. The CDR3 region has the DNA TGTGCCAGTAGTATAAGCTACTACTACAATGAGCAGTTCTTC.

The chain uses TRBV9 and TRBJ1-4; no definite D call. There are 15 residues in the CDR3. In germline, CDR1 is SGDLS, CDR2 YYNGEE. V was shortened by 3 bases and J by 5 bases, with 14 bases between the two germline ends. The CDR3 sequence is CASSANSAGNEKLFF. CDR3 DNA sequence: TGTGCCAGCAGCGCTAACAGTGCTGGGAATGAAAAACTGTTTTTT.

This clonotype was counted at least ten times. The chain has TRBV5-1 and TRBJ1-2; no clear D. There are 15 residues in the CDR3. Germline values: CDR1 SGHRS, CDR2 YFSETQ. V lost 4 bases, J lost 2 bases, and 15 bases lay in between. CDR3 sequence reads: CASSPMRGENYGYTF. CDR3 coding DNA: TGCGCCAGCAGCCCGATGCGGGGTGAGAACTATGGCTACACCTTC. Together with reference TRBV5-1 and TRBJ1-2, the CDR3 gives the full variable domain: KAGVTQTPRYLIKTRGQQVTLSCSPISGHRSVSWYQQTPGQGLQFLFEYFSETQRNKGNFPGRFSGRQFSNSRSEMNVSTLELGDSALYLCASSPMRGENYGYTFGSGTRLTVV.

The chain has TRBV6-1 and TRBJ1-5; TRBD1 agrees at 12 bases. The germline V gene encodes CDR1 MNHNS and CDR2 SASEGT. The CDR3 covers 14 residues. With V trimmed by 6 bases and J by 8 bases, 5 bases remained unmatched. In DNA form, the CDR3 reads TGTGCCAGCAGCCCGGGACAGGGGGCGAAGCCCCAGCATTTT. Its protein product is CASSPGQGAKPQHF.

The sample holds many counts of this clonotype. The chain combines TRBV18 with TRBJ2-1, with D unclear. Between the trimmed V and J ends, which lost 2 bases and 6 bases, there was a span of 8 bases. The CDR3 covers 13 residues. Germline V gives CDR1 KGHSH, CDR2 LQKENI. Here the CDR3 reads CASSPFTGNEQFF. The CDR3 bases are TGTGCCAGCTCACCATTCACGGGCAATGAGCAGTTCTTC.

The genes are TRBV27 and TRBJ1-2; 7 bases match TRBD1. The CDR3 runs to 15 residues. Trimming at V came to 1 base and at J to 8 bases, leaving 10 bases not matched to a gene. Looked up from germline, CDR1 is MNHEY and CDR2 is SMNVEV (reference sequence). The CDR3 DNA is TGTGCCAGCAGTTTATGGACAGGCGAGAGGGGAGGCTACACCTTC. This codes for CASSLWTGERGGYTF.

This clonotype was counted ten times or more. The V call is TRBV28, the J call TRBJ1-4, with a weak D call TRBD1 (6 bases). V dropped 3 bases and J dropped 7 bases, with 18 bases sitting between them. The CDR3 length is 16 residues. Germline CDR1 MDHEN, CDR2 SYDVKM. The CDR3 loop reads CASSLLGRTASEKLFF. CDR3 nucleotide sequence: TGTGCCAGCAGTTTGTTGGGCCGGACAGCTAGTGAAAAACTGTTTTTT. The complete variable domain, with remaining parts taken from reference TRBV28 and TRBJ1-4, reads DVKVTQSSRYLVKRTGEKVFLECVQDMDHENMFWYRQDPGLGLRLIYFSYDVKMKEKGDIPEGYSVSREKKERFSLILESASTNQTSMYLCASSLLGRTASEKLFFGSGTQLSVL.

This clonotype was detected many times. The chain uses TRBV19 and TRBJ1-2; D is perhaps TRBD1 (6 bases). The germline V and J ends were trimmed by 7 bases and 5 bases, with 11 bases remaining between them. CDR3 size: 12 residues. The germline gives CDR1 LNHDA, CDR2 SQIVND (reference sequence). CDR3 sequence reads: CASKRTDYGYTF. The CDR3 coding sequence is TGTGCCAGTAAACGGACAGATTATGGCTACACCTTC.

This clonotype was observed many times. The gene calls are TRBV7-3 and TRBJ1-1, with TRBD1 matching over 9 bases. Germline-derived CDR1 and CDR2 are SGHTA and FQGTGA. With 3 bases clipped from V and 3 bases from J, the junction kept 2 bases outside the gene matches. The CDR3 has 14 residues. CDR3 coding DNA: TGTGCCAGCAGCTTGGACAGGGGTCACACTGAAGCTTTCTTT. Translating it yields CASSLDRGHTEAFF.

V gene TRBV20-1 combines with J gene TRBJ2-5; the match to TRBD2 covers 8 bases. The CDR3 has 15 residues. From germline, CDR1 is DFQATT and CDR2 SNEGSKA (reference sequence). V gave up 5 bases and J gave up 5 bases; unmatched junction bases: 13. As DNA, the CDR3 is TGCAGTGCTGTATGGGCGGGAGGCCCGGGGGAGACCCAGTACTTC. It yields the protein CSAVWAGGPGETQYF.

This clonotype was seen a few times. J is TRBJ2-3 and V is TRBV6-9; TRBD2 aligns across 7 bases. CDR1 is MNHGY, CDR2 SVAAGI, per germline. CDR3 length: 16 residues. V was pared by 3 bases and J by 0 bases, with 6 bases of the junction left unmatched. This CDR3 is CASSYLREGSTDTQYF. The CDR3 bases are TGTGCCAGCAGTTACCTCAGGGAGGGAAGCACAGATACGCAGTATTTT.

This clonotype came up many times. The chain links TRBV2 to TRBJ2-1; 9 bases align to TRBD2. Per the germline V gene, CDR1 is SNHLY and CDR2 is FYNNEI. V lost 4 bases, J lost 2 bases, and 3 bases stayed unmatched. The CDR3 has 15 amino acids. CDR3 sequence: CASSGAGGPYNEQFF. In nucleotides, the CDR3 is TGTGCCAGCAGTGGGGCGGGAGGGCCCTACAATGAGCAGTTCTTC.

In its sample, this clonotype was seen a few times. Possible read error: a much larger clone is one base away. The V gene is TRBV28, the J gene TRBJ1-4; D possibly corresponds to TRBD1 (5 bases). This CDR3 is 14 amino acids long. CDR1 and CDR2 from the germline V gene are MDHEN and SYDVKM. CDR3 nucleotide sequence: TGTGCCAGCAGTTCCGGGGGTAGGGTGGAAACACTGTTTTTT. Encoded protein: CASSSGGRVETLFF.

This clonotype was seen at least ten times. V usage is TRBV15 and J usage is TRBJ2-7, with a weak D call TRBD1 (6 bases). The CDR3 loop spans 14 amino acids. The V gene lost 5 bases and the J gene lost 1 base, with 12 bases spanning the gap. The germline CDR1 and CDR2 sequences are LNHNV and YYDKDF (reference sequence). The CDR3 nucleotides read TGTGCCACCAGCCCCTGGGGGCAATCCTACGAGCAGTACTTC. Translated, it gives CATSPWGQSYEQYF.

This clonotype was counted many times. The chain couples TRBV9 to TRBJ1-6; D remains unclear. The V end was cut by 5 bases, the J end by 0 bases, with 9 bases between. The CDR3 sequence is 15 residues long. Germline V gives CDR1 SGDLS, CDR2 YYNGEE. Here the CDR3 reads CASSAGSSYNSPLHF. DNA for the CDR3: TGTGCCAGCAGTGCCGGCAGCTCCTATAATTCACCCCTCCACTTT.

In this sample, this clonotype turned up many times. The rearrangement links TRBV20-1 to TRBJ1-5; D gene ambiguous. This CDR3 comprises 16 residues. CDR1 is DFQATT and CDR2 is SNEGSKA in the germline V gene (reference sequence). Trimming pared 6 bases from V and 0 bases from J, leaving 18 bases between. DNA for the CDR3: TGCAGTGCCTCCTTGAGGCCCCGGGGTAGCAATCAGCCCCAGCATTTT. This codes for CSASLRPRGSNQPQHF.

In regard to this clonotype: A much larger clone differs from this one at a single base, so this may be a read error. V is TRBV6-1 and J is TRBJ2-7; the match to TRBD2 covers 11 bases. In germline, CDR1 is MNHNS, CDR2 SASEGT. This CDR3 comprises 16 residues. The V gene end was trimmed by 5 bases and the J gene end by 3 bases; junction bases not matched to a gene: 9. The CDR3 DNA follows: TGTGCCAGCAGTCACTTCTTAGCGGGAGGGGTCTACGAGCAGTACTTC. It translates to CASSHFLAGGVYEQYF.

There are many counts of this clonotype. The chain uses TRBV7-8 and TRBJ2-5; TRBD2 agrees at 14 bases. Matching the DNA end better, TRBJ2-1 makes the J call doubtful. The CDR3 consists of 15 residues. CDR1 and CDR2 from the germline V gene are SGHVS and FQNEAQ. The CDR3 bases are TGTGCCAGCAGCATAGGGACTAGCGGGAGTAGTGAGCAGTTCTTC. It codes for CASSIGTSGSSEQFF.

This clonotype has ten or more counts. This chain's CDR3 is CASSSGGLAGNYEQYF. The CDR3 nucleotides read TGCGCCAGCAGCTCGGGAGGACTAGCGGGGAACTACGAGCAGTACTTC. This chain links TRBV5-1 with TRBJ2-7, with 12 bases matching TRBD2. Germline V CDR1 and CDR2: SGHRS, YFSETQ. This CDR3 has 16 amino acids. V gave up 3 bases and J gave up 3 bases; unmatched junction bases: 7.

This clonotype was found many times. The chain is built from TRBV3-1 and TRBJ2-1, with 9 positions matching TRBD2. Germline V CDR1 and CDR2: LGHDT, YNNKEL (reference sequence). This CDR3 has 16 residues. Trimming at V came to 0 bases and at J to 10 bases, leaving 10 bases not matched to a gene. The CDR3 DNA follows: TGTGCCAGCAGCCAAGACGCGGCGGGAGGGGAAGGCGAGCAGTTCTTC. This codes for CASSQDAAGGEGEQFF.

This clonotype was seen many times. V is TRBV11-2 and J is TRBJ1-4; unclear D gene. Germline V gives CDR1 SGHAT, CDR2 FQNNGV. CDR3 length equals 15 residues. V dropped 0 bases and J dropped 3 bases, with 8 bases sitting between them. The CDR3 DNA is TGTGCCAGCAGCTTAGATCGAAAGTCTAATGAAAAACTGTTTTTT. This codes for CASSLDRKSNEKLFF.

This clonotype was seen repeatedly, ten times or more. This rearrangement joins TRBV18 to TRBJ1-1, with D possibly TRBD1 on 6 matching bases. This CDR3 contains 15 residues. V lost 3 bases to trimming and J lost 3 bases, with 14 bases between them. Germline CDR1 is KGHSH and CDR2 is LQKENI. CDR3 amino acids: CASSPRGGGDTEAFF. The CDR3 DNA reads TGTGCCAGCTCACCCCGAGGGGGGGGTGACACTGAAGCTTTCTTT.